In this sample, the clone carrying this T cell receptor (beta chain) turned up a few times. Its matching antigen is unknown. This entry comes from a study of T cell responses to AZD1222 COVID-19 vaccine. Study observations and caveats: Among spike-specific TCRs, nearly half reportedly target unmutated variant regions.

V was clipped by 4 bases and J by 9 bases, with 13 bases between them. The CDR3 consists of 12 residues. The germline V gene has CDR1 GTSNPN and CDR2 SVGIG (reference sequence). Some clones are missing from TCRdb's copy, which holds only in-frame ones; the method was immunoSEQ multiplex PCR. The sample holds roughly 150,000 clones, around 91% seen once. This clonotype originated in an adult who received the AZD1222 COVID-19 vaccine. The chain is built from TRBV30 and TRBJ1-5, with D tentatively TRBD1 (5 bases). The sequenced sample was peripheral blood, obtained 28 days after the second AZD1222 dose. The CDR3 DNA reads as TGTGCCTGGACCCCCGGGGGGGGGCCCCAGCATTTT. It codes for CAWTPGGGPQHF.